By share, the clone carrying this TCR beta chain ranks as medium-sized. Full-length variable regions came from constant-region reverse primers plus semi-nested Nested Universal Primer A PCR. In TCRdb, the 5' RACE reads were re-called with MiXCR into one record per CDR3 protein. Here the sample spans 8,000 or so distinct CDR3 sequences, 36% being singletons. This CDR3 has 16 amino acids. V was cut by 7 bases and J by 1 base, with 17 bases left in between. Germline CDR1 and CDR2: SGHDT and YYEEEE. The source is a female donor with breast cancer. The sequencing input was tumor-infiltrating memory CD4+ T cells sorted from the breast tumor. Subset of the sample: memory CD4+ T cells, CD4+CD45RO+CD25-. This chain uses TRBV5-6 with TRBJ2-2; D may be TRBD2 (6 bases). CDR3 in DNA: TGTGCCAGCTTGGGGCCGGGACTCCGGAACACCGGGGAGCTGTTTTTT. Protein: CASLGPGLRNTGELFF.